This TCR beta chain is from a study of blood T cell repertoires in COVID-19. At the level of the study: The United States, Italy and Spain provided the acute and convalescent COVID-19 samples. From T cells, B-cell-depleted T cells, or PBMCs came the material, which was cDNA or gDNA.

Methods used by the authors: Estimation of nucleated cell counts was performed using reference gene primer amplification. Here immunoSEQ multiplex PCR was the method, and the copy in TCRdb shows in-frame clones only, minus some. That table is the source of V, J and clone size, and D and trimming were worked out from the DNA. The data contain about 280,000 clones, roughly 88% of them seen just once; the ten biggest clones take up less than 10%. Germline lookup yields CDR1 SGHDT and CDR2 YYEEEE. This CDR3 has 15 residues. V lost 1 base and J lost 6; bases outside the gene matches: 8. The specimen was peripheral blood. This chain connects TRBV5-6 to TRBJ1-2; 8 nucleotides line up with TRBD1. This TCR came from a man aged 18 to 29 with active or convalescent COVID-19. The CDR3 DNA is TGTGCCAGCAGCTTGAGGCAGGGGGCGCGAGATGGCTACACCTTC. It translates to CASSLRQGARDGYTF.